The clone carrying this T cell receptor beta chain appeared many times. The antigen remains undetermined. The data originate from a study of response to subunit inactivated influenza vaccine. Study results and limitations: Authors suggested seasonal influenza vaccinations each recruit few new T cells.

TCRdb redid the calling of the RT-PCR reads with MiXCR, one entry per CDR3 protein. The sample holds about 520,000 distinct CDR3 sequences, about 10% seen once. The specimen was PBMCs from blood, collected more than 35 days after vaccination. The source is a man aged 45-60 years who received an inactivated influenza vaccine.

For the CDR3, the DNA is TGTGCCACCATCGGCGGGAAGAATGAGCAGTTCTTC. Encoded protein: CATIGGKNEQFF. The J gene is TRBJ2-1, the V gene TRBV10-3; D might be TRBD2 (6 bases). V lost 10 bases, J lost 7 bases, and 14 bases lay in between. The CDR3 extends over 12 amino acids. In germline, CDR1 is ENHRY, CDR2 SYGVKD.